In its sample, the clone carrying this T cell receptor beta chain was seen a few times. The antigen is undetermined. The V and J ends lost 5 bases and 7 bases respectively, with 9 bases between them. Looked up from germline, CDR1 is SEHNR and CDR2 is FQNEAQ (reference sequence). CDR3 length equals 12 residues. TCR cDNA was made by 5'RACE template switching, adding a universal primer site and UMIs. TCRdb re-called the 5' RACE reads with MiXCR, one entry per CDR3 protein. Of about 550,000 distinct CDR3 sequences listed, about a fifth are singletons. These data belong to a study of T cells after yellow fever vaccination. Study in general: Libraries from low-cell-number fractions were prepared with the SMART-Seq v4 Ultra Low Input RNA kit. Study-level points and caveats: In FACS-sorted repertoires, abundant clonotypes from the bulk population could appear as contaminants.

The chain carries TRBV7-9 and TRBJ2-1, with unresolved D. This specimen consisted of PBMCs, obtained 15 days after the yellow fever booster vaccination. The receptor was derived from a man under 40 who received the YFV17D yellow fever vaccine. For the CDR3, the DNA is TGTGCCAGCAGCGCAGCGCGGAATGAGCAGTTCTTC. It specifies CASSAARNEQFF.